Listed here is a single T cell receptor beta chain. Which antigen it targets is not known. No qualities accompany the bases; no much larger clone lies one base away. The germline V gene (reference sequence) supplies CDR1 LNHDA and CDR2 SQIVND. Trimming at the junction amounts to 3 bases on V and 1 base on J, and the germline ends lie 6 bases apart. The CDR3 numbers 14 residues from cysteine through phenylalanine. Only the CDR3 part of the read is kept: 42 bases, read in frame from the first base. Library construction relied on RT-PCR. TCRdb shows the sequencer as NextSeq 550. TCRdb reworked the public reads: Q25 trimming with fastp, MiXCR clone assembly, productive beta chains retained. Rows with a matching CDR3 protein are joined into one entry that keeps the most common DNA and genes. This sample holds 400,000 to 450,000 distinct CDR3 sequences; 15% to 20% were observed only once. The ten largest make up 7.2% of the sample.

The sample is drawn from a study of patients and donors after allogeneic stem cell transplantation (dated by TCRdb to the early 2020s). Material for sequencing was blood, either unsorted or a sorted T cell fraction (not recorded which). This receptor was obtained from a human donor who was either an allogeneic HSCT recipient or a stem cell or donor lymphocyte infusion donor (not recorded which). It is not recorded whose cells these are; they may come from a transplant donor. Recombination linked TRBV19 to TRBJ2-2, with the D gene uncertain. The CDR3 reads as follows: CASSIRGNTGELFF. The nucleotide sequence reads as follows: TGTGCCAGTAGTATCCGTGGGAACACCGGGGAGCTGTTTTTT.